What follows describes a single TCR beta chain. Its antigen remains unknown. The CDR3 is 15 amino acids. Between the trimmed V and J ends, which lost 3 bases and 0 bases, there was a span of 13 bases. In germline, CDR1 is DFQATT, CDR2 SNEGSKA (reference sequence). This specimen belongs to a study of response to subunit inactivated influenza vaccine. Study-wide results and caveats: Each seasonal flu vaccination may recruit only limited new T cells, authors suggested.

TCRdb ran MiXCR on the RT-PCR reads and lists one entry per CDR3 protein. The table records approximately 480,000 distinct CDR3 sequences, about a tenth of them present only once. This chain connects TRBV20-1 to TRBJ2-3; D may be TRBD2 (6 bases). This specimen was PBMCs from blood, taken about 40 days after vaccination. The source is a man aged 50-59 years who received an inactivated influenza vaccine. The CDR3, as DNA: TGCAGTGCTAGTGCGGCGGGGCTTAGCACAGATACGCAGTATTTT. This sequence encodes CSASAAGLSTDTQYF.